What follows are 20 T cell receptor beta chains derived from one specimen sequenced in a study of cytomegalovirus exposure and HLA in healthy donors. This PCR relied on a set of 60 Vbeta primers and 13 Jbeta primers. The protocol was immunoSEQ multiplex PCR, while the TCRdb copy is restricted to in-frame clones and leaves out a portion. The table has some 150,000 clones, 60% to 80% seen once; the top ten hold more than 2.5%. The sequencing sample was made of PBMCs. These receptors were taken from a man aged 35 to 55 in good health and CMV-seronegative.

The V gene is TRBV10-3, the J gene TRBJ1-5; D call uncertain. Trimming pared 3 bases from V and 7 bases from J, leaving 13 bases between. In germline, CDR1 is ENHRY, CDR2 SYGVKD. The length of the CDR3 is 14 residues. Here the CDR3 reads CAISEAAGYQPQHF. CDR3 nucleotide sequence: TGTGCCATCAGTGAAGCGGCAGGTTACCAGCCCCAGCATTTT.

The V call is TRBV6-5, the J call TRBJ2-7; 9 nucleotides agree with TRBD1. Germline CDR1 and CDR2: MNHEY and SVGAGI. Trimming at V came to 5 bases and at J to 2 bases, leaving 4 bases not matched to a gene. The CDR3 is made up of 14 amino acids. CDR3 region: CASSGGQGTYEQYF. CDR3 coding DNA: TGTGCCAGCAGTGGTGGACAGGGGACCTACGAGCAGTACTTC.

V gene TRBV27 combines with J gene TRBJ1-5; weak D call: TRBD1 (6 bases). This CDR3 comprises 14 residues. Trimming pared 5 bases from V and 8 bases from J, leaving 16 bases between. The germline CDR1 and CDR2 sequences are MNHEY and SMNVEV (reference sequence). The CDR3 loop is CASSHHQGSEPQHF. CDR3 DNA: TGTGCCAGCAGTCACCATCAGGGGTCGGAGCCCCAGCATTTT.

The J gene is TRBJ1-4, the V gene TRBV6-1, with a possible D match to TRBD1 (6 bases). Germline values: CDR1 MNHNS, CDR2 SASEGT. The CDR3 runs 16 residues. Between the trimmed V and J ends, which lost 1 base and 8 bases, there was a span of 17 bases. The CDR3 loop reads CASSEGGWGLGEKLFF. The CDR3, as DNA: TGTGCCAGCAGTGAAGGGGGATGGGGGCTAGGCGAAAAACTGTTTTTT.

Comments on this clone: Without the conserved terminal phenylalanine or tryptophan, this CDR3 likely stems from a read error. This rearrangement joins TRBV6-6 to TRBJ1-2; D is possibly TRBD1 (6 bases). The CDR3 contains 15 residues. The V end was cut by 3 bases, the J end by 5 bases, with 16 bases between. Germline CDR1 and CDR2: MNHNY and SVGAGI (reference sequence). This CDR3 reads CASSYSDREAYGYTL. DNA for the CDR3: TGTGCCAGCAGTTATTCGGACAGAGAAGCTTATGGCTACACCCTC.

The gene calls are TRBV6-4 and TRBJ2-7; D gene uncertain. Germline V gives CDR1 MRHNA, CDR2 SNTAGT. The CDR3 sequence is 16 residues long. Trimming took off 1 base at V and 2 bases at J, with 15 bases between the two ends. CDR3: CASSDWRRRRPYEQYF. Written as DNA, the CDR3 is TGTGCCAGCAGTGACTGGCGGCGGCGCAGACCCTACGAGCAGTACTTC.

In this sample, this clone turned up a few times. This chain links TRBV2 with TRBJ2-7, with D perhaps TRBD1 (6 bases). Trimming cost V 9 bases and J 4 bases, with 19 bases left between them. CDR1 is SNHLY, CDR2 FYNNEI, per germline. The CDR3 contains 14 residues. The CDR3 protein is CASRVIRTDYEQYF. Written as DNA, the CDR3 is TGTGCCAGTCGGGTAATCAGGACAGATTACGAGCAGTACTTC.

This rearrangement joins TRBV5-6 to TRBJ2-5; TRBD1 agrees at 9 bases. The junction had 7 bases not matched to a gene; V was cut back by 4 bases and J by 12 bases. CDR1 SGHDT and CDR2 YYEEEE come from the germline V gene. CDR3 length: 12 amino acids. CDR3 protein: CASSLDDRGKYF. DNA for the CDR3: TGTGCCAGCAGCCTAGACGACAGGGGGAAGTACTTC.

V and J are TRBV5-1 and TRBJ1-6, with 10 nucleotides matching TRBD1. The length of the CDR3 is 14 residues. Germline CDR1 is SGHRS and CDR2 is YFSETQ. The ends lost 4 bases at V and 8 bases at J; junction bases unmatched: 3. The CDR3 reads CASSPGTGDSPLHF. The DNA of the CDR3 is TGCGCCAGCAGCCCAGGGACAGGGGATTCACCCCTCCACTTT.

The chain has TRBV5-1 and TRBJ2-4; D possibly corresponds to TRBD2 (7 bases). The V end was cut by 0 bases, the J end by 2 bases, with 15 bases between. Germline V gene lookup returns CDR1 SGHRS and CDR2 YFSETQ. The CDR3 extends over 17 amino acids. The CDR3 here is CASSLEGRGASKNIQYF. The CDR3 DNA is TGCGCCAGCAGCTTGGAAGGGAGGGGGGCTTCCAAAAACATTCAGTACTTC.

This chain joins TRBV5-6 and TRBJ2-3; TRBD1 matches 10 bases. Germline V gene sequence: CDR1 SGHDT, CDR2 YYEEEE. V lost 2 bases, J lost 0 bases, and 6 bases stayed unmatched. CDR3 length equals 17 residues. CDR3 loop: CASSFATGGWSTDTQYF. DNA for the CDR3: TGTGCCAGCAGCTTCGCGACAGGGGGCTGGAGCACAGATACGCAGTATTTT.

The V call is TRBV2, the J call TRBJ2-5; TRBD2 agrees at 13 bases. Germline CDR1 reads SNHLY; CDR2 reads FYNNEI. The CDR3 spans 18 residues. Losses at the gene ends were 3 bases for V and 5 bases for J; bases not matched to a gene: 12. The CDR3 nucleotides are TGTGCCAGCAGTGAGGGGGAAATACTAGCGGGGGGGGCGGAGACCCAGTACTTC. Residues: CASSEGEILAGGAETQYF.

The rearrangement uses TRBV5-1 and TRBJ2-5; TRBD1 might be the D (6 bases). Between the trimmed V and J ends, which lost 1 base and 2 bases, there was a span of 12 bases. Germline CDR1 and CDR2: SGHRS and YFSETQ. CDR3 size: 15 residues. The CDR3 sequence is CASSLLGGGQETQYF. For the CDR3, the DNA is TGCGCCAGCAGCTTGTTAGGGGGTGGGCAAGAGACCCAGTACTTC.

The V call is TRBV19, the J call TRBJ2-5; the D gene is possibly TRBD2 (5 bases). In germline, CDR1 is LNHDA, CDR2 SQIVND (reference sequence). This CDR3 spans 13 amino acids. V lost 1 base to trimming and J lost 6 bases, with 9 bases between them. CDR3 nucleotides: TGTGCCAGTAGTATAGGGAGGAGGCAGACCCAGTACTTC. Translation gives CASSIGRRQTQYF.

This clone was seen a few times. V gene TRBV4-3 combines with J gene TRBJ2-7, with D maybe TRBD2 (6 bases). The germline V and J ends were trimmed by 4 bases and 2 bases, with 15 bases remaining between them. There are 15 residues in the CDR3. Germline V lookup: CDR1 LGHNA, CDR2 YSLEER. As DNA, the CDR3 is TGCGCCAGCAGCCTGAGCGGGCAGGGAGCCTACGAGCAGTACTTC. It is translated as CASSLSGQGAYEQYF.

The genes are TRBV5-4 and TRBJ1-1; D not resolved. Germline V gene sequence: CDR1 SGHNT, CDR2 YYREEE (reference sequence). The CDR3 runs 13 residues. V lost 6 bases to trimming and J lost 0 bases, with 9 bases between them. This CDR3 reads CASTLYMNTEAFF. The CDR3 DNA reads TGTGCCAGCACCCTTTACATGAACACTGAAGCTTTCTTT.

The genes are TRBV5-8 and TRBJ1-2, with D uncertain. Trimming left V 4 bases short and J 4 bases short, with 5 bases between. CDR3 length: 11 residues. Germline V CDR1 and CDR2: SGHTS, YDEGEE. The CDR3 loop reads CASSRGYGYTF. In DNA form, the CDR3 reads TGTGCCAGCAGCCGGGGCTATGGCTACACCTTC. Combining the CDR3 with reference TRBV5-8 and TRBJ1-2 gives the whole variable domain EAGVTQSPTHLIKTRGQQATLRCSPISGHTSVYWYQQALGLGLQFLLWYDEGEERNRGNFPPRFSGRQFPNYSSELNVNALELEDSALYLCASSRGYGYTFGSGTRLTVV.

The rearrangement joins TRBV5-1 to TRBJ1-4, with D possibly TRBD1 on 5 matching bases. The CDR3 runs 14 residues. Germline V gives CDR1 SGHRS, CDR2 YFSETQ. Deletions cut 3 bases from V and 6 bases from J, with 12 bases between. The CDR3 region has the DNA TGCGCCAGCAGCTCTCAGGGCACAGATGAAAAACTGTTTTTT. The encoded protein is CASSSQGTDEKLFF.

J is TRBJ2-7 and V is TRBV13; 7 bases line up with TRBD2. The CDR3 totals 16 residues. V lost 5 bases and J lost 1; bases outside the gene matches: 11. The V gene's germline CDR1 is PRHDT and CDR2 FYEKMQ (reference sequence). The CDR3 is CASSLLRGGGSYEQYF. CDR3 DNA sequence: TGTGCCAGCAGCCTTCTTAGGGGCGGGGGTTCCTACGAGCAGTACTTC. Using reference TRBV13 and TRBJ2-7 for the parts outside the CDR3, the full variable domain is AAGVIQSPRHLIKEKRETATLKCYPIPRHDTVYWYQQGPGQDPQFLISFYEKMQSDKGSIPDRFSAQQFSDYHSELNMSSLELGDSALYFCASSLLRGGGSYEQYFGPGTRLTVT.

Only one count was recorded for this clone. The J gene is TRBJ2-2, the V gene TRBV18; 9 positions agree with TRBD2. The CDR3 loop spans 16 amino acids. V lost 3 bases to trimming and J lost 2 bases; unmatched junction nucleotides: 4. Germline lookup yields CDR1 KGHSH and CDR2 LQKENI. The CDR3 coding sequence is TGTGCCAGCTCACCCTCTAGCGGGGTAAACACCGGGGAGCTGTTTTTT. It encodes CASSPSSGVNTGELFF.